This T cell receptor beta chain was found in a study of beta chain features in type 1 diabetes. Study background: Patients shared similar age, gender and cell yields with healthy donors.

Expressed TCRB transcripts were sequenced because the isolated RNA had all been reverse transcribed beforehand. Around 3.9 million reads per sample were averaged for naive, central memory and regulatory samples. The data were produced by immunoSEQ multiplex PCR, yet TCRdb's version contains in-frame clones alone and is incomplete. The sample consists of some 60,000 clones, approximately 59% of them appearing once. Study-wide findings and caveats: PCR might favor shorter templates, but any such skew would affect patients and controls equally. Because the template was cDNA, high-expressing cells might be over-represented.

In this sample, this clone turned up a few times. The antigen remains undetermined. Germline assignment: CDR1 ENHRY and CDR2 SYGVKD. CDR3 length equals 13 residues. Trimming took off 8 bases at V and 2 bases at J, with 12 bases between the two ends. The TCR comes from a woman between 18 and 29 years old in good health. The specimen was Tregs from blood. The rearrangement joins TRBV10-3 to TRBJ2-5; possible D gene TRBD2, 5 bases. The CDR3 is CAIGEPPQETQYF. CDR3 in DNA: TGTGCCATCGGGGAGCCCCCTCAAGAGACCCAGTACTTC.